These 18 T cell receptor beta chains originate from one sample sequenced in a study of CD8 T cells in Susac syndrome. RNA was extracted with the RNeasy kit, and a quantity of roughly 0.5 to 1 ug was reverse transcribed using random hexamers. TCRdb redid the calling of the immunoSEQ multiplex PCR reads with MiXCR, one entry per CDR3 protein. The repertoire holds approximately 75,000 distinct CDR3 sequences, with approximately 95% as singletons. The sample comprised CD8+ T cells from PBMCs. These TCRs come from a human donor in good health.

This chain uses TRBV27 with TRBJ2-2; D unclear. Germline-derived CDR1 and CDR2 are MNHEY and SMNVEV (reference sequence). Trimming removed 1 base at V and 5 bases at J, with 5 bases between. The CDR3 runs 13 residues. The CDR3 DNA sequence: TGTGCCAGCAGTTTATTCCAGACCGGGGAGCTGTTTTTT. Translated, it gives CASSLFQTGELFF.

The rearrangement joins TRBV6-5 to TRBJ2-7; D gene unclear. Deletions cut 6 bases from V and 6 bases from J, with 15 bases between. In germline, CDR1 is MNHEY, CDR2 SVGAGI. The CDR3 sequence is 13 residues long. The DNA for the CDR3 is TGTGCCAGCAGCTCGTACTCTTCTGGCGAGCAGTACTTC. Translation: CASSSYSSGEQYF.

This chain joins TRBV29-1 and TRBJ2-3; the D is unclear. The germline CDR1 and CDR2 sequences are SQVTM and ANQGSEA. The V end was cut by 3 bases, the J end by 4 bases, with 5 bases between. CDR3 length equals 11 residues. This CDR3 reads CSVDRSDTQYF. In DNA, the CDR3 is TGCAGCGTTGACAGGTCAGATACGCAGTATTTT.

The V and J genes are TRBV7-6 and TRBJ1-1; D unresolved. This CDR3 spans 15 amino acids. V was pared by 0 bases and J by 7 bases, with 15 bases between. Germline V gene lookup returns CDR1 SGHVS and CDR2 FNYEAQ. CDR3 DNA sequence: TGTGCCAGCAGCTTAGCTTGGGCCCCTGGCGGTGAAGCTTTCTTT. Protein: CASSLAWAPGGEAFF.

The CDR3 DNA reads TGTGCCACCAGTGACATAGGGGACCAAGAGACCCAGTACTTC. Encoded protein: CATSDIGDQETQYF. The chain has TRBV24-1 and TRBJ2-5; maybe TRBD1 (5 bases). The CDR3 extends over 14 amino acids. With 4 bases removed from V and 0 bases from J, the gap between germline ends came to 8 bases. Germline V CDR1 and CDR2: KGHDR, SFDVKD.

V gene TRBV20-1 combines with J gene TRBJ2-7, with TRBD1 matching 9 bases. The V gene end was trimmed by 3 bases and the J gene end by 2 bases; junction bases not matched to a gene: 2. Germline CDR1 is DFQATT and CDR2 is SNEGSKA (reference sequence). CDR3 size: 13 residues. CDR3 DNA: TGCAGTGCTAGGGACAGGGGTACCTACGAGCAGTACGTC. This encodes CSARDRGTYEQYV.

V is TRBV28 and J is TRBJ1-1; possible D gene TRBD1, 5 bases. Germline CDR1 and CDR2: MDHEN and SYDVKM. The CDR3 is 13 residues long. The V gene lost 2 bases and the J gene lost 7 bases, with 11 bases spanning the gap. In DNA form, the CDR3 reads TGTGCCAGCAGTTTACGGACACTTGGTGAAGCTTTCTTT. This gives the protein CASSLRTLGEAFF.

The chain recombines TRBV4-1 with TRBJ1-2; D call uncertain. CDR1 and CDR2 (germline): MGHRA, YSYEKL. The CDR3 is 13 residues long. V lost 0 bases to trimming and J lost 7 bases, with 9 bases between them. The CDR3 spells CASSQDWSGGYTF. CDR3 DNA sequence: TGCGCCAGCAGCCAAGATTGGAGTGGTGGCTACACCTTC.

The CDR3 nucleotides read TGCGCCAGCAGCTTGGTTGTCGCGGTGAACACTGAAGCTTTCTTT. This translates into CASSLVVAVNTEAFF. V and J are TRBV5-1 and TRBJ1-1; D is undetermined. The CDR3 is made up of 15 amino acids. V gave up 0 bases and J gave up 0 bases, with 9 bases separating them. The germline CDR1 and CDR2 sequences are SGHRS and YFSETQ.

The genes are TRBV12-3 or TRBV12-4 and TRBJ1-2; no reliable D call. This CDR3 is built from 11 residues. Trimming left V 5 bases short and J 3 bases short, with 4 bases between. CDR3 region: CASSPDYGYTF. For the CDR3, the DNA is TGTGCCAGCAGTCCGGACTATGGCTACACCTTC.

The J gene is TRBJ1-2, the V gene TRBV27, with D possibly TRBD1 on 6 matching bases. V dropped 8 bases and J dropped 3 bases, with 13 bases sitting between them. The CDR3 extends over 13 amino acids. CDR1 and CDR2 from the germline V gene are MNHEY and SMNVEV (reference sequence). The CDR3 DNA reads TGTGCCAGCTCCACGGGGGCCCACTATGGCTACACCTTC. This gives the protein CASSTGAHYGYTF.

This chain links TRBV27 with TRBJ2-1; TRBD2 matches 9 bases. V lost 2 bases and J lost 9; bases outside the gene matches: 8. This CDR3 comprises 15 residues. Germline V CDR1 and CDR2: MNHEY, SMNVEV (reference sequence). The CDR3: CASSLGAGGLSEQFF. The CDR3 DNA follows: TGTGCCAGCAGTTTAGGGGCGGGGGGGCTCAGTGAGCAGTTCTTC.

The chain carries TRBV27 and TRBJ2-7; D is possibly TRBD1 (5 bases). V was clipped by 6 bases and J by 6 bases, with 18 bases between them. CDR3 length: 14 amino acids. From germline, CDR1 is MNHEY and CDR2 SMNVEV (reference sequence). The CDR3 nucleotides are TGTGCCAGCAGACCACAGGTTATTTGGGGCGAGCAGTACTTC. This codes for CASRPQVIWGEQYF.

The rearrangement uses TRBV5-1 and TRBJ2-1, with TRBD1 matching over 8 bases. V gave up 3 bases and J gave up 1 base; unmatched junction bases: 3. The CDR3 covers 15 residues. Germline CDR1 reads SGHRS; CDR2 reads YFSETQ. CDR3 protein: CASSSGQGSYNEQFF. Written as DNA, the CDR3 is TGCGCCAGCAGCTCCGGACAGGGATCCTACAATGAGCAGTTCTTC.

This sequence joins TRBV11-2 and TRBJ2-7; the D gene is possibly TRBD1 (5 bases). The CDR3 is 14 amino acids. Trimming shortened V by 3 bases and J by 3 bases, and 12 bases separated the two germline ends. The germline gives CDR1 SGHAT, CDR2 FQNNGV. The CDR3: CASSFSDSDYEQYF. DNA of the CDR3: TGTGCCAGCAGCTTTTCCGACAGTGACTACGAGCAGTACTTC.

In nucleotides, the CDR3 is TGTGCCAGCAGCCAAGGGGCCGACCCTAGCAACTATGGCTACACCTTC. It is translated as CASSQGADPSNYGYTF. The chain carries TRBV4-2 and TRBJ1-2; no clear D. V was trimmed by 1 base and J by 2 bases, leaving 14 bases between them. Germline CDR1 is LGHNA and CDR2 is YNFKEQ. This CDR3 is 16 amino acids long.

CDR3 protein: CASSDGTGFNEQFF. As DNA, the CDR3 is TGTGCCAGCAGCGATGGGACAGGGTTCAATGAGCAGTTCTTC. V gene TRBV7-2 combines with J gene TRBJ2-1, with TRBD1 matching over 9 bases. Germline CDR1 reads SGHTA; CDR2 reads FQGNSA. Losses at the gene ends were 5 bases for V and 6 bases for J; bases not matched to a gene: 5. The CDR3 length is 14 residues.

This sequence joins TRBV27 and TRBJ1-6, with D unclear. Looked up from germline, CDR1 is MNHEY and CDR2 is SMNVEV (reference sequence). This CDR3 comprises 15 residues. V lost 3 bases and J 8 bases, leaving 14 bases between the germline ends. For the CDR3, the DNA is TGTGCCAGCAGTTTTGCTGGGCCCAACGATTCACCCCTCCACTTT. This codes for CASSFAGPNDSPLHF.